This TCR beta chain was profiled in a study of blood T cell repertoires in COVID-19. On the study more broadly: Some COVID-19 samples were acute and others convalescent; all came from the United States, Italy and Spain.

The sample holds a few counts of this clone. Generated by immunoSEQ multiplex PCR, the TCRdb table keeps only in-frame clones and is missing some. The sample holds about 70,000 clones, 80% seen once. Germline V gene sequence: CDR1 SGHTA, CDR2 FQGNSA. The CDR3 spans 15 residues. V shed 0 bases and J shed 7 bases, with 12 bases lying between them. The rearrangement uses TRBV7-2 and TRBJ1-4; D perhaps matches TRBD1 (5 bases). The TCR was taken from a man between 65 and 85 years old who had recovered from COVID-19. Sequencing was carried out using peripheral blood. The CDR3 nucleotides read TGTGCCAGCAGCTTAGCGCCCGGACATGGTGAAAAACTGTTTTTT. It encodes CASSLAPGHGEKLFF.